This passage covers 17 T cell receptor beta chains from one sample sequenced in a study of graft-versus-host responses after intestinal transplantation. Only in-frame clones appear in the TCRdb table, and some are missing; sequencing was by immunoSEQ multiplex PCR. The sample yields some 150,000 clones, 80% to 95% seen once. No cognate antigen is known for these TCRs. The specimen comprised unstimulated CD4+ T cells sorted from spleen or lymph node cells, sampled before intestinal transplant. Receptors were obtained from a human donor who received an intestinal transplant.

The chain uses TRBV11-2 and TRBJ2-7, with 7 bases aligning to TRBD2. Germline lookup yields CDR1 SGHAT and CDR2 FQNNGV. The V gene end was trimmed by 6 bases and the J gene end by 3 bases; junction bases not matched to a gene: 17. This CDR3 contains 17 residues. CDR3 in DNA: TGTGCCAGCAGTCCCTACCGGCACCCGGGGGAGGGCTACGAGCAGTACTTC. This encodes CASSPYRHPGEGYEQYF.

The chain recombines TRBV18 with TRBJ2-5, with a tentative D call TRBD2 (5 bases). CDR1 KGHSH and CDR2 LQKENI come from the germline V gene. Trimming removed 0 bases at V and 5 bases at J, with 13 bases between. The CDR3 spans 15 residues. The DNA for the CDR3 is TGTGCCAGCTCACCACCGATCGGGTCGGGGGAGACCCAGTACTTC. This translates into CASSPPIGSGETQYF.

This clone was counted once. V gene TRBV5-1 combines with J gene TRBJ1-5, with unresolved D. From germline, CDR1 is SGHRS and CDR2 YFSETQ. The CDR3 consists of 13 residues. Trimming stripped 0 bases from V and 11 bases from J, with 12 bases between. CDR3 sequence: CASSLEGSGTQHF. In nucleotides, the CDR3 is TGCGCCAGCAGCTTGGAGGGTTCGGGGACCCAGCATTTT.

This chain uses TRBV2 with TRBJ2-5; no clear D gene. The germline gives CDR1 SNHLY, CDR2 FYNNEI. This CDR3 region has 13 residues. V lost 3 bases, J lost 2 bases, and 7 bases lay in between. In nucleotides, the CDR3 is TGTGCCAGCAGTGAGCCAGTGCAAGAGACCCAGTACTTC. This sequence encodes CASSEPVQETQYF.

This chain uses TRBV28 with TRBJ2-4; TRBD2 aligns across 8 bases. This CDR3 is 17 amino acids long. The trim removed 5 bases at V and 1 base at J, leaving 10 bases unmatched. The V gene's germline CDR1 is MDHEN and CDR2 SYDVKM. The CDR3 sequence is CASSHPPGLGAKNIQYF. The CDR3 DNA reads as TGTGCCAGCAGTCACCCCCCGGGACTAGGGGCCAAAAACATTCAGTACTTC.

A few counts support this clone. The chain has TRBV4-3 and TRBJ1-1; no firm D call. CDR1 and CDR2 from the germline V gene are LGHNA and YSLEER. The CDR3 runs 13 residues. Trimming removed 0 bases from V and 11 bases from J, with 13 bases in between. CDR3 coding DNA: TGCGCCAGCAGCCAAGATTACGGCAGTAGCGCTTTCTTT. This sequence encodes CASSQDYGSSAFF.

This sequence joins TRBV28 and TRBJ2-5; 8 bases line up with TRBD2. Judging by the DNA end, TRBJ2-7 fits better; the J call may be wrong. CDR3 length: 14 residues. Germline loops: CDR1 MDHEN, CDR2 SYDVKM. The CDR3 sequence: CASLRREGSYEQYF. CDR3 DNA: TGTGCCAGCCTTCGACGGGAGGGCTCCTACGAGCAGTACTTC.

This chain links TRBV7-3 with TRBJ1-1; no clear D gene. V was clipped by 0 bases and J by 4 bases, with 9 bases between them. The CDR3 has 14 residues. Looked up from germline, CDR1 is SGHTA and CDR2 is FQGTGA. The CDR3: CASSLTNSGTEAFF. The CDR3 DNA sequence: TGTGCCAGCAGCTTAACGAACTCGGGCACTGAAGCTTTCTTT.

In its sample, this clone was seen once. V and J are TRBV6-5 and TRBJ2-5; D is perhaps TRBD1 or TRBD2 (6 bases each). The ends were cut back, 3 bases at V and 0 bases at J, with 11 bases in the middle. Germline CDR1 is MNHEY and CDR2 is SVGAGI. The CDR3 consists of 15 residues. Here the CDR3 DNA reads TGTGCCAGCAGTTATGGGGGGCAGTACCAAGAGACCCAGTACTTC. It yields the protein CASSYGGQYQETQYF.

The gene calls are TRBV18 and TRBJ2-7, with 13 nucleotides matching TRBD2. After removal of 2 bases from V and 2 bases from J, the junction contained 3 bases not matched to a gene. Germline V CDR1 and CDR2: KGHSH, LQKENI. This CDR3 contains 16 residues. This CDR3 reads CASSPGGLAGAYEQYF. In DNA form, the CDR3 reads TGTGCCAGCTCACCAGGCGGACTAGCGGGAGCCTACGAGCAGTACTTC.

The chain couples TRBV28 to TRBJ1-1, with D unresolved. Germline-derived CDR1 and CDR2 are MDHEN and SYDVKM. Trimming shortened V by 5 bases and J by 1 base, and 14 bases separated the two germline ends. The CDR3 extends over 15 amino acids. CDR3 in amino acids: CASSPPLTGNTEAFF. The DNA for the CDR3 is TGTGCCAGCAGTCCCCCCTTGACGGGGAACACTGAAGCTTTCTTT.

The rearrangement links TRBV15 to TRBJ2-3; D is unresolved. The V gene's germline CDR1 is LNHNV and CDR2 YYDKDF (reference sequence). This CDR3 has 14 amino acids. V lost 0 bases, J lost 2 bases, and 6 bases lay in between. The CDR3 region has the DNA TGTGCCACCAGCAGAGATTTGGCCACAGATACGCAGTATTTT. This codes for CATSRDLATDTQYF.

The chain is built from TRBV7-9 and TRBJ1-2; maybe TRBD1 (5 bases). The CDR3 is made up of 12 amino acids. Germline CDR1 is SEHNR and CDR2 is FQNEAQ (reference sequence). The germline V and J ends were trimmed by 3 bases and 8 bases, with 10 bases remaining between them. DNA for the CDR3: TGTGCCAGCAGCTTGGGTTGGGACGGCTACACCTTC. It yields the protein CASSLGWDGYTF. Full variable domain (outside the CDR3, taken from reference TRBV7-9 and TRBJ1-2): DTGVSQNPRHKITKRGQNVTFRCDPISEHNRLYWYRQTLGQGPEFLTYFQNEAQLEKSRLLSDRFSAERPKGSFSTLEIQRTEQGDSAMYLCASSLGWDGYTFGSGTRLTVV.

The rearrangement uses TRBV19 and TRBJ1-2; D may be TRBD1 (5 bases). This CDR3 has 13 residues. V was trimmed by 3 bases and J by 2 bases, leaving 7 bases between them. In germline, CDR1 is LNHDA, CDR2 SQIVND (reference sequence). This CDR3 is CASSIDRNYGYTF. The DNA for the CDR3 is TGTGCCAGTAGTATTGACAGAAACTATGGCTACACCTTC.

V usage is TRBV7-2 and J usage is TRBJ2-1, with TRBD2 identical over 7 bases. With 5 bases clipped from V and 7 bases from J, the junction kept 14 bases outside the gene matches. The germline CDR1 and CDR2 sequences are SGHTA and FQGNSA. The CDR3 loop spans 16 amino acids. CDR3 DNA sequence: TGTGCCAGCAGCCCCTTAGCGGGTGGGGTGTGGAATGAGCAGTTCTTC. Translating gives CASSPLAGGVWNEQFF.

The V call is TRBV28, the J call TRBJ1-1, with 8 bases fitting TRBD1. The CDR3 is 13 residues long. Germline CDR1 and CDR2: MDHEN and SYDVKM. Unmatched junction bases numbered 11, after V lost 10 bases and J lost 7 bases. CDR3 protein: CATMTGVGIEAFF. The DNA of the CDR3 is TGTGCCACCATGACAGGGGTTGGGATTGAAGCTTTCTTT.

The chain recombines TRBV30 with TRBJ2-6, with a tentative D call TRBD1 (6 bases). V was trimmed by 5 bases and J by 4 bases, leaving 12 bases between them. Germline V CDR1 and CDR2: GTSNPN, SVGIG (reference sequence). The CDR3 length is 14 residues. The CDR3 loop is CAWDRSSGANVLTF. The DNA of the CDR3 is TGTGCCTGGGACAGGTCATCCGGGGCCAACGTCCTGACTTTC. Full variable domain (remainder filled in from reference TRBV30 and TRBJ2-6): SQTIHQWPATLVQPVGSPLSLECTVEGTSNPNLYWYRQAAGRGLQLLFYSVGIGQISSEVPQNLSASRPQDRQFILSSKKLLLSDSGFYLCAWDRSSGANVLTFGAGSRLTVL.